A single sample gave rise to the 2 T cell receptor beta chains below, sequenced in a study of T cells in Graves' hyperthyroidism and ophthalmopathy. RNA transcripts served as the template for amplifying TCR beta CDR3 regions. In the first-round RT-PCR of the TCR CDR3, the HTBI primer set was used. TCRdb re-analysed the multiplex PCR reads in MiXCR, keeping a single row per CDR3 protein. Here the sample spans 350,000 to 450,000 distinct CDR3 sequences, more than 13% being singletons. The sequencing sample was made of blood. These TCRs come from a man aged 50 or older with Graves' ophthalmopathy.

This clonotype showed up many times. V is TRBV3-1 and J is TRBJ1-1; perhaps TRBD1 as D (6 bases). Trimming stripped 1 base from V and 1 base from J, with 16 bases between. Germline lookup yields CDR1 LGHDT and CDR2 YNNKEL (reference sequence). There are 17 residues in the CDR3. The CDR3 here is CASSQVLRTASNTEAFF. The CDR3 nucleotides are TGTGCCAGCAGCCAAGTACTCCGGACAGCTTCGAACACTGAAGCTTTCTTT.

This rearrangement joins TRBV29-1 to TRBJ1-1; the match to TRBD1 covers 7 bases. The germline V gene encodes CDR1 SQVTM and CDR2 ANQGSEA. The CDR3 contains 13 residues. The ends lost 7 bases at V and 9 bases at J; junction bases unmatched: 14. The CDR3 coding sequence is TGCAGCGCCATGATAACAGGGGCTCCTCAAGCTTTCTTT. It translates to CSAMITGAPQAFF. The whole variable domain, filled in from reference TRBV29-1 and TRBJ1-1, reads SAVISQKPSRDICQRGTSLTIQCQVDSQVTMMFWYRQQPGQSLTLIATANQGSEATYESGFVIDKFPISRPNLTFSTLTVSNMSPEDSSIYLCSAMITGAPQAFFGQGTRLTVV.